This T cell receptor (beta chain) derives from a study of post-analysis software for immune sequencing data. The overall study: Disease courses included relapsing-remitting, secondary progressive and progressive-relapsing multiple sclerosis. Study observations and caveats: Controls showed significantly higher normalized Chao1 diversity than did multiple sclerosis patients. Five TRBV segments, including TRBV5-6, TRBV5-1 and TRBV20-1, were more frequent in patients than controls. Strong co-clustering by F measure was evident for samples that had been prepared in the same batch.

J gave up 2 bases and V 0 bases, and 8 bases lay outside the gene matches. The CDR3 has 16 residues. Germline lookup yields CDR1 DFQATT and CDR2 SNEGSKA (reference sequence). TCR beta cDNA libraries included unique molecular identifiers. Input amounts of roughly 0.9 to 10 million T cells were used. These gave roughly 0.5 million cDNA molecules, so each molecule approximated one T cell. Each CDR3 protein gets one entry after TCRdb re-called the PCR reads with MiXCR. The repertoire has some 890,000 distinct CDR3 sequences, roughly 50% of them found once; the top ten carry about 4.5%. Only one count was recorded for this clonotype. The antigen is not known.

The receptor was isolated from a girl aged 5-17 years with multiple sclerosis. This chain joins TRBV20-1 and TRBJ2-3; TRBD2 matches 7 bases. The sequenced material came from blood. The CDR3 region is CSARDGGGLHTDTQYF. The CDR3 DNA follows: TGCAGTGCTAGAGATGGCGGGGGATTACACACAGATACGCAGTATTTT.